These T cell receptor beta chains were read from a single sample in a study of early T cells in non-severe SARS-CoV-2 infection. TCRdb re-analysed the 5' RACE reads in MiXCR, keeping a single row per CDR3 protein. This sample carries 50,000 to 65,000 distinct CDR3 sequences, around 20% of them seen once, and the ten largest clones take more than 15%. This sample comprised whole blood, obtained at baseline. All receptors derive from an adult who was a healthcare worker with PCR-confirmed SARS-CoV-2 infection or an uninfected control (not recorded which). Each CDR3 is given with its conserved first and last residue. Each record gives: clone size, J gene, V gene, D gene, CDR3 protein, CDR3 DNA. D genes are given only for firm matches. Some rows have no size entry. The others give once, few or many, or a class for an expanded clone.

abundance: NA; j_gene: TRBJ1-3; v_gene: TRBV30; d_gene: NA; CDR3aa: CAWANRVGNTIYF; CDR3nt: TGTGCCTGGGCCAACAGGGTTGGAAACACCATATATTTT
abundance: many; j_gene: TRBJ1-4; v_gene: TRBV13; d_gene: TRBD1; CDR3aa: CASSSGGTNEKLFF; CDR3nt: TGTGCCAGCAGCTCAGGGGGCACTAATGAAAAACTGTTTTTT
abundance: few; j_gene: TRBJ2-5; v_gene: TRBV7-8; d_gene: NA; CDR3aa: CASSPLASGDEETQYF; CDR3nt: TGTGCCAGCAGCCCGCTGGCTTCGGGGGATGAGGAGACCCAGTACTTC
abundance: NA; j_gene: TRBJ1-6; v_gene: TRBV20-1; d_gene: TRBD1; CDR3aa: CSAGAGTVANSPLHF; CDR3nt: TGCAGTGCTGGGGCCGGGACAGTGGCGAATTCACCCCTCCACTTT
abundance: NA; j_gene: TRBJ2-1; v_gene: TRBV12-3/TRBV12-4; d_gene: TRBD2; CDR3aa: CASSRLSSGGYNEQFF; CDR3nt: TGTGCCAGCAGTCGACTATCTAGCGGGGGCTACAATGAGCAGTTCTTC
abundance: NA; j_gene: TRBJ2-3; v_gene: TRBV7-6; d_gene: TRBD2; CDR3aa: CASSLVTGLANTDTQYF; CDR3nt: TGTGCCAGCAGCTTAGTTACCGGACTAGCGAACACAGATACGCAGTATTTT
abundance: NA; j_gene: TRBJ1-2; v_gene: TRBV5-1; d_gene: NA; CDR3aa: CASSLGSGYGYTF; CDR3nt: TGCGCCAGCAGCCTTGGATCTGGCTATGGCTACACCTTC
abundance: few; j_gene: TRBJ1-2; v_gene: TRBV18; d_gene: TRBD1; CDR3aa: CASAETGDVSYTF; CDR3nt: TGTGCCAGCGCTGAGACAGGGGACGTGAGCTACACCTTC
abundance: many; j_gene: TRBJ2-7; v_gene: TRBV27; d_gene: NA; CDR3aa: CASSLYKPTQGGEQYF; CDR3nt: TGTGCCAGCAGTTTATACAAACCTACCCAGGGGGGCGAGCAGTACTTC
abundance: few; j_gene: TRBJ1-2; v_gene: TRBV18; d_gene: TRBD1; CDR3aa: CASSLDRANYGYTF; CDR3nt: TGTGCCAGCTCACTCGACAGGGCGAACTATGGCTACACCTTC
abundance: few; j_gene: TRBJ1-4; v_gene: TRBV7-8; d_gene: NA; CDR3aa: CASSIYSPRGTNEKLFF; CDR3nt: TGTGCCAGCAGCATTTACTCCCCCCGGGGCACTAATGAAAAACTGTTTTTT
abundance: many; j_gene: TRBJ2-3; v_gene: TRBV18; d_gene: NA; CDR3aa: CASSPSVGAAGDTQYF; CDR3nt: TGTGCCAGCTCACCCTCGGTCGGGGCCGCGGGAGATACGCAGTATTTT
abundance: many; j_gene: TRBJ2-3; v_gene: TRBV20-1; d_gene: NA; CDR3aa: CSASRGPSTDTQYF; CDR3nt: TGCAGTGCTAGTCGAGGTCCAAGCACAGATACGCAGTATTTT
abundance: few; j_gene: TRBJ1-2; v_gene: TRBV6-6; d_gene: TRBD1; CDR3aa: CASSPQGDSYGYTF; CDR3nt: TGTGCCAGCAGTCCACAGGGGGACAGCTATGGCTACACCTTC
abundance: few; j_gene: TRBJ2-3; v_gene: TRBV5-5; d_gene: TRBD1; CDR3aa: CASSRGRTGVLDTQYF; CDR3nt: TGTGCCAGCAGCAGGGGCCGGACAGGGGTTTTGGATACGCAGTATTTT
abundance: NA; j_gene: TRBJ1-2; v_gene: TRBV12-3/TRBV12-4; d_gene: TRBD1; CDR3aa: CASAGTGGSGYTF; CDR3nt: TGTGCCAGCGCCGGGACAGGGGGGTCTGGCTACACCTTC
abundance: NA; j_gene: TRBJ2-7; v_gene: TRBV7-6; d_gene: NA; CDR3aa: CASSLGGGPNEQYF; CDR3nt: TGTGCCAGCAGCTTAGGCGGGGGCCCCAACGAGCAGTACTTC
abundance: few; j_gene: TRBJ2-1; v_gene: TRBV9; d_gene: NA; CDR3aa: CASSVTRSGEQFF; CDR3nt: TGTGCCAGCAGCGTAACTAGGTCGGGGGAGCAGTTCTTC
abundance: NA; j_gene: TRBJ1-2; v_gene: TRBV2; d_gene: NA; CDR3aa: CASRERTGTRGYTF; CDR3nt: TGTGCCAGCAGGGAGAGGACCGGGACGAGAGGCTACACCTTC
abundance: NA; j_gene: TRBJ1-4; v_gene: TRBV20-1; d_gene: TRBD1; CDR3aa: CSAMGQVEKEKLFF; CDR3nt: TGCAGTGCCATGGGACAGGTCGAGAAGGAAAAACTGTTTTTT
abundance: many; j_gene: TRBJ1-1; v_gene: TRBV2; d_gene: NA; CDR3aa: CASSPDRDTEAFF; CDR3nt: TGTGCCAGCAGTCCGGACCGGGACACTGAAGCTTTCTTT
abundance: NA; j_gene: TRBJ2-5; v_gene: TRBV30; d_gene: TRBD1; CDR3aa: CAWGQGQETQYF; CDR3nt: TGTGCCTGGGGACAGGGGCAAGAGACCCAGTACTTC
abundance: NA; j_gene: TRBJ2-2; v_gene: TRBV2; d_gene: NA; CDR3aa: CASGIGQLQSGELFF; CDR3nt: TGTGCCAGTGGTATTGGTCAGCTGCAGTCCGGGGAGCTGTTTTTT
abundance: many; j_gene: TRBJ1-1; v_gene: TRBV6-1; d_gene: NA; CDR3aa: CASSGRPEAFF; CDR3nt: TGTGCCAGCAGTGGGAGACCTGAAGCTTTCTTT
abundance: NA; j_gene: TRBJ2-7; v_gene: TRBV19; d_gene: NA; CDR3aa: CASSIGVGYEQYF; CDR3nt: TGTGCCAGTAGTATTGGGGTAGGCTACGAGCAGTACTTC
abundance: few; j_gene: TRBJ2-5; v_gene: TRBV10-1; d_gene: NA; CDR3aa: CASSAGKETQYF; CDR3nt: TGCGCCAGCAGTGCTGGGAAAGAGACCCAGTACTTC
abundance: few; j_gene: TRBJ2-1; v_gene: TRBV30; d_gene: TRBD1; CDR3aa: CAGGQGSYNEQFF; CDR3nt: TGTGCCGGGGGACAGGGATCCTACAATGAGCAGTTCTTC
abundance: few; j_gene: TRBJ2-3; v_gene: TRBV6-6; d_gene: NA; CDR3aa: CASSYTFSGDPITDTQYF; CDR3nt: TGTGCCAGCAGTTACACCTTCTCCGGGGATCCCATCACAGATACGCAGTATTTT
abundance: NA; j_gene: TRBJ2-3; v_gene: TRBV7-3; d_gene: NA; CDR3aa: CASSPRGGISTDTQYF; CDR3nt: TGTGCCAGCAGCCCCCGAGGGGGGATTTCCACAGATACGCAGTATTTT
abundance: many; j_gene: TRBJ2-7; v_gene: TRBV12-3/TRBV12-4; d_gene: NA; CDR3aa: CASSLGGSYEQYF; CDR3nt: TGTGCCAGCAGCCTTGGGGGTTCCTACGAGCAGTACTTC
abundance: many; j_gene: TRBJ2-7; v_gene: TRBV27; d_gene: TRBD1; CDR3aa: CASSPYRGRYEQYF; CDR3nt: TGTGCCAGCAGTCCTTACAGGGGCCGCTACGAGCAGTACTTC
abundance: few; j_gene: TRBJ2-7; v_gene: TRBV11-2; d_gene: NA; CDR3aa: CASSINPGQPYEQYF; CDR3nt: TGTGCCAGCAGCATAAACCCCGGACAGCCCTACGAGCAGTACTTC
abundance: NA; j_gene: TRBJ2-7; v_gene: TRBV5-1; d_gene: NA; CDR3aa: CASRSEGKGHEQYF; CDR3nt: TGCGCCAGCAGAAGTGAAGGGAAGGGCCACGAGCAGTACTTC
abundance: NA; j_gene: TRBJ1-2; v_gene: TRBV20-1; d_gene: NA; CDR3aa: CSARKVQARVVGSYTF; CDR3nt: TGCAGTGCTAGAAAAGTACAGGCCCGGGTCGTCGGGAGCTACACCTTC
abundance: NA; j_gene: TRBJ2-2; v_gene: TRBV6-5; d_gene: NA; CDR3aa: CASSWAGENTGELFF; CDR3nt: TGTGCCAGCAGTTGGGCAGGGGAGAACACCGGGGAGCTGTTTTTT
abundance: many; j_gene: TRBJ2-1; v_gene: TRBV7-9; d_gene: TRBD2; CDR3aa: CASNTGGTQINEQFF; CDR3nt: TGTGCCAGCAACACCGGGGGGACCCAAATAAATGAGCAGTTCTTC
abundance: NA; j_gene: TRBJ2-7; v_gene: TRBV2; d_gene: NA; CDR3aa: CASRVDSSYEQYF; CDR3nt: TGTGCCAGCAGGGTCGACAGTTCCTACGAGCAGTACTTC
abundance: many; j_gene: TRBJ2-3; v_gene: TRBV3-1; d_gene: NA; CDR3aa: CASRGAGLADTQYF; CDR3nt: TGTGCCAGCAGAGGCGCGGGACTCGCGGATACGCAGTATTTT
abundance: NA; j_gene: TRBJ2-3; v_gene: TRBV5-1; d_gene: TRBD2; CDR3aa: CASSMSTSAADTQYF; CDR3nt: TGCGCCAGCAGCATGTCGACTAGCGCCGCAGATACGCAGTATTTT
abundance: NA; j_gene: TRBJ2-5; v_gene: TRBV29-1; d_gene: TRBD1; CDR3aa: CSVADRETQYF; CDR3nt: TGCAGCGTTGCGGACAGGGAGACCCAGTACTTC
abundance: few; j_gene: TRBJ2-7; v_gene: TRBV5-1; d_gene: NA; CDR3aa: CASSSQGSYEQYF; CDR3nt: TGCGCCAGCAGCTCCCAGGGGTCCTACGAGCAGTACTTC
abundance: NA; j_gene: TRBJ1-1; v_gene: TRBV12-3/TRBV12-4; d_gene: NA; CDR3aa: CASSFTQGSTEAFF; CDR3nt: TGTGCCAGCAGTTTCACTCAGGGAAGCACTGAAGCTTTCTTT
abundance: few; j_gene: TRBJ2-5; v_gene: TRBV7-3; d_gene: NA; CDR3aa: CASSRGPRETQYF; CDR3nt: TGTGCCAGCAGCCGGGGGCCTAGAGAGACCCAGTACTTC